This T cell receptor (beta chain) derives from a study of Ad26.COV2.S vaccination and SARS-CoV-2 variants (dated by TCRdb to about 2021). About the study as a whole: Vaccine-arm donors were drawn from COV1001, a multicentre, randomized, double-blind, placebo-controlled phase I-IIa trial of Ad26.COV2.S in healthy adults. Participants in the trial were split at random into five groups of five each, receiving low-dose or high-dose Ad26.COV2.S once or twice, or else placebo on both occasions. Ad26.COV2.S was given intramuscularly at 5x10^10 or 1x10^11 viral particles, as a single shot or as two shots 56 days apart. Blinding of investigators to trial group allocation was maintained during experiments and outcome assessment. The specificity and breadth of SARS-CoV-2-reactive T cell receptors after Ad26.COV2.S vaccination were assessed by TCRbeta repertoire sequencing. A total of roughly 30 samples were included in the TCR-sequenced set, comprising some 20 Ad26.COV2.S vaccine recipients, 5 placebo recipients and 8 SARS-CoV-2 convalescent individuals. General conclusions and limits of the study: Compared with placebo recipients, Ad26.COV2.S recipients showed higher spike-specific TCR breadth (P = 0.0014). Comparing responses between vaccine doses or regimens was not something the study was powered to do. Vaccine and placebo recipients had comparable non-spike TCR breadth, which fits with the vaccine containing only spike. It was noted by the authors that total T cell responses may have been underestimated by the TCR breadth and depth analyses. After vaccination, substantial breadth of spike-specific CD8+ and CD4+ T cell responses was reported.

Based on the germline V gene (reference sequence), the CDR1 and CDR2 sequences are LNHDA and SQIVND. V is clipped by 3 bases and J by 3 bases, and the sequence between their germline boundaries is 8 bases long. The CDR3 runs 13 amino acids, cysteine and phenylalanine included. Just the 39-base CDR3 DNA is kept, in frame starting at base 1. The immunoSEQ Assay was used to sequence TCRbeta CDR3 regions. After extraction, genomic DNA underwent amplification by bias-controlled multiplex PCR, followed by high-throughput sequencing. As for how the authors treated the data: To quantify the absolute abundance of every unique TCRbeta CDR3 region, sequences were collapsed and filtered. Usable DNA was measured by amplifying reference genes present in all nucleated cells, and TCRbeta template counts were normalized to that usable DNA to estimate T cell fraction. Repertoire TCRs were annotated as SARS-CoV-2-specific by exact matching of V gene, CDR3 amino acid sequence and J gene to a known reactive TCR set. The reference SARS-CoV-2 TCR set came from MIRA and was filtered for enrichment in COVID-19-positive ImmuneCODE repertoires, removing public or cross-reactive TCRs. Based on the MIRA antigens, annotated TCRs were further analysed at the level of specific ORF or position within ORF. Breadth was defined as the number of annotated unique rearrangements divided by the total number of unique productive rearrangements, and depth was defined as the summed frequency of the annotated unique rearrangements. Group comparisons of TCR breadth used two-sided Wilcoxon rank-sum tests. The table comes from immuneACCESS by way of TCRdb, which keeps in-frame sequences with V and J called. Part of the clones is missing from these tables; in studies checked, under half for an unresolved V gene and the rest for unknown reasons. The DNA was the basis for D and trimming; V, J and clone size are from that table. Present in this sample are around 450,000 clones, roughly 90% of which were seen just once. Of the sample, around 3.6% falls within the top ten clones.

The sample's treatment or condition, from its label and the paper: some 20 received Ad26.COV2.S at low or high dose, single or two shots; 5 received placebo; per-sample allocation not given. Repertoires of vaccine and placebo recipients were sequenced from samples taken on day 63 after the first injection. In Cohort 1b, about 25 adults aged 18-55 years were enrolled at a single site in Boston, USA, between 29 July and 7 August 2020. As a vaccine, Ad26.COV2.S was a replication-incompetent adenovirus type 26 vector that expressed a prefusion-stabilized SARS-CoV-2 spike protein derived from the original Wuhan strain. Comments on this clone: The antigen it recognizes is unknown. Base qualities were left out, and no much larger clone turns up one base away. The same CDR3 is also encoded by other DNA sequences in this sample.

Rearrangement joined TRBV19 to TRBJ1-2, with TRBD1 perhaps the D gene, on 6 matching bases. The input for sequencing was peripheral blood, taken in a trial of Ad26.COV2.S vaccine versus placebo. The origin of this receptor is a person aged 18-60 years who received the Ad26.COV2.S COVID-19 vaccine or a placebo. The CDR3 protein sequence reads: CASSISGDYGYTF. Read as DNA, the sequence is TGTGCCAGTAGTATTTCAGGGGACTATGGCTACACCTTC. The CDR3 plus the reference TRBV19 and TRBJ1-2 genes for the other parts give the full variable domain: DGGITQSPKYLFRKEGQNVTLSCEQNLNHDAMYWYRQDPGQGLRLIYYSQIVNDFQKGDIAEGYSVSREKKESFPLTVTSAQKNPTAFYLCASSISGDYGYTFGSGTRLTVV.